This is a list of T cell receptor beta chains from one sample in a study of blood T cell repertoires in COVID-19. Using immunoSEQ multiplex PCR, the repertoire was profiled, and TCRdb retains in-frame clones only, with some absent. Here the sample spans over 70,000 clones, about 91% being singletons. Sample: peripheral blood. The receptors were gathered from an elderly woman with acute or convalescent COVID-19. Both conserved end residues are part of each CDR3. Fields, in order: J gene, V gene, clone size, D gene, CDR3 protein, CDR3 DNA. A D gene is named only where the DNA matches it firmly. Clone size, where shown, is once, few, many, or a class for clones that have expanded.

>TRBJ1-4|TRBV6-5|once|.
CASSLTAAREKLFF
TGTGCCAGCAGCCTGACAGCCGCTCGAGAAAAACTGTTTTTT
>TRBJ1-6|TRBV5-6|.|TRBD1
CASSYYRGDFTLHF
TGTGCCAGCAGCTACTACAGGGGGGACTTCACCCTCCACTTT
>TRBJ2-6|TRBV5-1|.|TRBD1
CASSLEGQGAGANVLTF
TGCGCCAGCAGCTTGGAGGGACAGGGGGCTGGGGCCAACGTCCTGACTTTC
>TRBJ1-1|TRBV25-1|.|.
CASLAGSEAFF
TGTGCCAGCCTCGCGGGGTCTGAAGCTTTCTTT
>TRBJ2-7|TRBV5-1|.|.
CASSLTTQSSYEQYF
TGCGCCAGCAGCTTGACTACCCAGAGCTCCTACGAGCAGTACTTC
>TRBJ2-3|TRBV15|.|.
CATSRREGWGPSASPDTQYF
TGTGCCACCAGCAGAAGAGAGGGATGGGGACCTAGCGCGAGCCCAGATACGCAGTATTTT
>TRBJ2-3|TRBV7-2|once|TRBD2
CASSLRGLAGGSTDTQYF
TGTGCCAGCAGCTTAAGGGGACTAGCGGGGGGTAGCACAGATACGCAGTATTTT
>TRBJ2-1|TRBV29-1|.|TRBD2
CSARPSGGNEQFF
TGCAGCGCCCGTCCCAGCGGGGGGAATGAGCAGTTCTTC
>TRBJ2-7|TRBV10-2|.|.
CASSAFRGYEQYF
TGCGCCAGCAGCGCTTTCCGAGGCTACGAGCAGTACTTC
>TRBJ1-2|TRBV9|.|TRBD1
CASSVDRGNYGYTF
TGTGCCAGCAGCGTAGACAGGGGTAACTATGGCTACACCTTC
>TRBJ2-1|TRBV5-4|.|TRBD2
CASSSAGASYNEQFF
TGTGCCAGCAGCTCAGCGGGGGCCTCCTACAATGAGCAGTTCTTC
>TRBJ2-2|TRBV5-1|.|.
CASSLVPGTGELFF
TGCGCCAGCAGCTTGGTCCCAGGAACCGGGGAGCTGTTTTTT
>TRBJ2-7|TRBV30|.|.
CAWSVGPGTYEQYF
TGTGCCTGGAGTGTGGGGCCTGGTACCTACGAGCAGTACTTC
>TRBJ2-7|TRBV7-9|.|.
CASSLYGSYEQYF
TGTGCCAGCAGCTTGTACGGGTCCTACGAGCAGTACTTC
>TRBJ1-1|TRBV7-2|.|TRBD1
CASSERIQGATEAFF
TGTGCCAGCAGCGAGAGGATACAGGGGGCCACTGAAGCTTTCTTT
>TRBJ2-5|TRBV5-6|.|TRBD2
CASSFKASGGETQYF
TGTGCCAGCAGCTTTAAGGCTAGCGGTGGAGAGACCCAGTACTTC
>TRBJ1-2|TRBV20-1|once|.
CSASSGVDYGYTF
TGCAGTGCTAGTTCAGGGGTGGACTATGGCTACACCTTC
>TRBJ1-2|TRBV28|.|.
CASSPPLTGLYGYTF
TGTGCCAGCAGTCCCCCCCTAACAGGGCTCTATGGCTACACCTTC
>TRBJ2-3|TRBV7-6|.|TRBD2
CASSLGVAGRRGVDTQYF
TGTGCCAGCAGCTTAGGGGTAGCGGGGCGCAGAGGAGTAGATACGCAGTATTTT
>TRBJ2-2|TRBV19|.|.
CASSRDSANTGELFF
TGTGCCAGTAGCCGGGACTCCGCGAACACCGGGGAGCTGTTTTTT
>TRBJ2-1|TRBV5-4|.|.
CASSPGDYNEQFF
TGTGCCAGCAGCCCAGGGGACTACAATGAGCAGTTCTTC
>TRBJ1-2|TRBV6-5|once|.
CASSYSTDLNYGYTF
TGTGCCAGCAGTTACTCGACAGATCTTAACTATGGCTACACCTTC
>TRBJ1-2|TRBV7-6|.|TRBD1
CASSSRTGGGYGYTF
TGTGCCAGCAGCTCTCGGACAGGGGGCGGCTATGGCTACACCTTC
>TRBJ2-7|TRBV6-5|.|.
CASSSNMSPPYEQYF
TGTGCCAGCAGCTCCAACATGTCTCCCCCCTACGAGCAGTACTTC
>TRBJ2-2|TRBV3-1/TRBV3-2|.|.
CASSQRGGNTGELFF
TGTGCCAGCAGCCAAAGAGGGGGGAACACCGGGGAGCTGTTTTTT
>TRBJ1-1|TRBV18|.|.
CASSVTENTEAFF
TGTGCCAGCTCCGTGACAGAGAACACTGAAGCTTTCTTT
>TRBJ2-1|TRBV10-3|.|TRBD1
CAIRDGQGVNEQFF
TGTGCCATCAGGGACGGACAGGGGGTCAATGAGCAGTTCTTC
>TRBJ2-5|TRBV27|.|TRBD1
CASEGQGTKTQYF
TGTGCCAGCGAGGGACAGGGTACGAAGACCCAGTACTTC
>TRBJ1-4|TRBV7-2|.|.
CASSYDSTNEKLFF
TGTGCCAGCAGCTATGACAGTACTAATGAAAAACTGTTTTTT
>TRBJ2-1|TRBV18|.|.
CASSPLEVTGTPVF
TGTGCCAGCTCACCCCTTGAGGTCACCGGGACTCCCGTCTTC
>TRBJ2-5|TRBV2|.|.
CASSLDREETQYF
TGTGCCAGCAGTCTCGACAGAGAAGAGACCCAGTACTTC
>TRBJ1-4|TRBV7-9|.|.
CASSLGGPNEKLFF
TGTGCCAGCAGCTTAGGGGGGCCTAATGAAAAACTGTTTTTT
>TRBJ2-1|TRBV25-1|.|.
CASRGRGNEQFF
TGTGCCAGCAGGGGGCGAGGCAATGAGCAGTTCTTC
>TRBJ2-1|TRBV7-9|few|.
CASGTGNIRTGNEQFF
TGTGCCAGCGGAACAGGGAACATTCGTACGGGCAATGAGCAGTTCTTC
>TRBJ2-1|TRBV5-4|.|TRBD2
CASSGTSFEQFF
TGTGCCAGCAGCGGGACTAGTTTTGAGCAGTTCTTC
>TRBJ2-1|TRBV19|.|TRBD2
CASASGGASYNEQFF
TGTGCCAGTGCCAGCGGGGGGGCCTCCTACAATGAGCAGTTCTTC
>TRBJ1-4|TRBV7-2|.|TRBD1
CASSLGGQAQIGEKLFF
TGTGCCAGCAGCTTAGGTGGACAGGCTCAAATTGGCGAAAAACTGTTTTTT
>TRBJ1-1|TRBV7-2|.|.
CASSLDRGSNTEAFF
TGTGCCAGCAGCTTAGATAGGGGTAGTAACACTGAAGCTTTCTTT
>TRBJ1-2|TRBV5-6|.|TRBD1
CASTEGTDYGYTF
TGTGCCAGCACCGAGGGGACAGACTATGGCTACACCTTC
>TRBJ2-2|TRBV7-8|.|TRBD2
CASSVTSGGDGELFF
TGTGCCAGCAGCGTAACTAGCGGGGGTGACGGGGAGCTGTTTTTT
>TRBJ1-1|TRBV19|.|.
CASSINRNTEAFF
TGTGCCAGTAGTATAAACAGGAACACTGAAGCTTTCTTT
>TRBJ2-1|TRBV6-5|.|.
CASTEGTFRNEQFF
TGTGCCAGCACCGAAGGGACATTTCGGAATGAGCAGTTCTTC
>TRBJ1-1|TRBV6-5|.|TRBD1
CASRGQGYTEAFF
TGTGCCAGCAGAGGACAGGGTTACACTGAAGCTTTCTTT
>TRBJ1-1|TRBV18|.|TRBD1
CASSRLTGTEAFF
TGTGCCAGCTCACGACTGACAGGGACTGAAGCTTTCTTT
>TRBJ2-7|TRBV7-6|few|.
CASSPGVEQYF
TGTGCCAGCAGCCCGGGGGTCGAGCAGTACTTC